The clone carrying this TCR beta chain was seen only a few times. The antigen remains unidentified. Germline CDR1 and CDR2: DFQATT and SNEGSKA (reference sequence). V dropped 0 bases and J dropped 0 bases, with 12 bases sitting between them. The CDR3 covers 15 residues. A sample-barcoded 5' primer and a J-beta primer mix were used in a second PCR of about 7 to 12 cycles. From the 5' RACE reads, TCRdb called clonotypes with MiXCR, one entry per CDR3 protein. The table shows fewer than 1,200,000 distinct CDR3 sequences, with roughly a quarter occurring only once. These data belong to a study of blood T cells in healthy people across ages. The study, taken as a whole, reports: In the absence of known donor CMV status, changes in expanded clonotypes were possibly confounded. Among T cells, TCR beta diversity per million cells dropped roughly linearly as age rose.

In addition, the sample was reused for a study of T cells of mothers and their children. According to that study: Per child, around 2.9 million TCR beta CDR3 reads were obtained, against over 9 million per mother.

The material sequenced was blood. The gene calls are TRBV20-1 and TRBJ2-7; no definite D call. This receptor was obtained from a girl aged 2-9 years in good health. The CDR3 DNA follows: TGCAGTGCTAGAGATTTGGCTGGGGACTCCTACGAGCAGTACTTC. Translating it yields CSARDLAGDSYEQYF.